Presented here are 30 T cell receptor beta chains from one specimen sequenced in a study of blood T cell repertoires in COVID-19. Only in-frame clones appear in the TCRdb table, and some are missing; sequencing was by immunoSEQ multiplex PCR. The sample comprises fewer than 300,000 clones, about 89% of which are singletons, and approximately 2% rests with the top ten. Sequencing was carried out using peripheral blood. The receptor source for this set is a woman aged 25 to 39 with COVID-19, enrolled during active disease.

This clone has a handful of counts. The chain couples TRBV7-9 to TRBJ2-6, with D possibly matching TRBD1 (6 bases). Germline CDR1 reads SEHNR; CDR2 reads FQNEAQ (reference sequence). The CDR3 has 16 amino acids. Trimming pared 5 bases from V and 4 bases from J, leaving 15 bases between. The CDR3 DNA is TGTGCCAGCAGCCTATACCCAGGACAGGGGGCCAACGTCCTGACTTTC. As protein: CASSLYPGQGANVLTF.

The CDR3 sequence: CATTSLGEELGEQFF. DNA for the CDR3: TGTGCCACCACGAGTTTGGGGGAGGAATTGGGTGAGCAGTTCTTC. The V call is TRBV10-3, the J call TRBJ2-1; D may be TRBD2 (6 bases). The CDR3 runs 15 residues. V lost 10 bases, J lost 9 bases, and 25 bases lay in between. Per the germline V gene, CDR1 is ENHRY and CDR2 is SYGVKD.

CDR3 sequence: CASSASGDSQPQHF. The CDR3 DNA follows: TGTGCCAGCTCCGCGTCGGGGGATAGTCAGCCCCAGCATTTT. This chain connects TRBV28 to TRBJ1-5, with a tentative D call TRBD1 (5 bases). This CDR3 contains 14 residues. The germline CDR1 and CDR2 sequences are MDHEN and SYDVKM. Between the trimmed V and J ends, which lost 8 bases and 6 bases, there was a span of 17 bases.

The genes are TRBV14 and TRBJ2-2; D gene uncertain. This CDR3 comprises 16 residues. Germline V CDR1 and CDR2: SGHDN, FVKESK. V was pared by 4 bases and J by 0 bases, with 12 bases between. CDR3 bases: TGTGCCAGCAGCCCCTCCCCTAACGCGAACACCGGGGAGCTGTTTTTT. Amino acid sequence: CASSPSPNANTGELFF.

V is TRBV10-2 and J is TRBJ1-2; 9 positions agree with TRBD1. Germline loops: CDR1 WSHSY, CDR2 SAAADI. With 2 bases clipped from V and 4 bases from J, the junction kept 2 bases outside the gene matches. The CDR3 spans 14 residues. The CDR3 sequence is CASSEGDRVYGYTF. Here the CDR3 DNA reads TGCGCCAGCAGTGAGGGGGACAGGGTCTATGGCTACACCTTC.

J is TRBJ2-3 and V is TRBV28; 10 bases align to TRBD2. CDR3 length: 17 residues. CDR1 and CDR2 from the germline V gene are MDHEN and SYDVKM. V lost 8 bases, J lost 0 bases, and 11 bases stayed unmatched. The CDR3 nucleotides are TGTGCCAGCGGCCGATCGGGACTAGCGCCTAGCACAGATACGCAGTATTTT. This gives the protein CASGRSGLAPSTDTQYF.

The chain carries TRBV11-2 and TRBJ1-2; D remains unclear. Germline lookup yields CDR1 SGHAT and CDR2 FQNNGV. The CDR3 consists of 13 residues. V was clipped by 5 bases and J by 5 bases, with 12 bases between them. The chain's CDR3 is CASSPVISYGYTF. The DNA of the CDR3 is TGTGCCAGCAGCCCAGTAATAAGTTATGGCTACACCTTC. The full variable domain, with the rest looked up from reference TRBV11-2 and TRBJ1-2, is EAGVAQSPRYKIIEKRQSVAFWCNPISGHATLYWYQQILGQGPKLLIQFQNNGVVDDSQLPKDRFSAERLKGVDSTLKIQPAKLEDSAVYLCASSPVISYGYTFGSGTRLTVV.

This chain joins TRBV19 and TRBJ1-4, with D unresolved. The ends were cut back, 5 bases at V and 5 bases at J, with 15 bases in the middle. Per the germline V gene, CDR1 is LNHDA and CDR2 is SQIVND (reference sequence). This CDR3 contains 15 residues. The CDR3 spells CASSSRRELNEKLFF. The CDR3 region has the DNA TGTGCCAGTAGTTCACGCCGGGAGCTCAATGAAAAACTGTTTTTT.

V and J are TRBV27 and TRBJ2-5, with D tentatively TRBD2 (5 bases). The CDR3 runs to 15 residues. V lost 3 bases, J lost 5 bases, and 16 bases lay in between. Germline V gene sequence: CDR1 MNHEY, CDR2 SMNVEV (reference sequence). In DNA, the CDR3 is TGTGCCAGCAGTTTGGGTGGTCAACCGGGGGAGACCCAGTACTTC. It translates to CASSLGGQPGETQYF.

The V gene is TRBV28, the J gene TRBJ1-4; D is uncertain. CDR1 and CDR2 from the germline V gene are MDHEN and SYDVKM. This CDR3 contains 13 residues. The V and J ends lost 5 bases and 5 bases respectively, with 9 bases between them. The CDR3 DNA sequence: TGTGCCAGCAGTCGTCTCCTCAATGAAAAACTGTTTTTT. Protein product: CASSRLLNEKLFF.

The J gene is TRBJ2-3, the V gene TRBV10-3, with D possibly being TRBD1 (5 bases). V lost 2 bases and J lost 3, with 6 bases in between. This CDR3 is built from 13 residues. CDR1 and CDR2 (germline): ENHRY, SYGVKD. CDR3 sequence reads: CAISEQGTDTQYF. The CDR3 nucleotides read TGTGCCATCAGTGAGCAGGGAACAGATACGCAGTATTTT.

This clone was detected a few times. J is TRBJ2-7 and V is TRBV7-9; D is ambiguous. V gave up 11 bases and J gave up 5 bases, with 13 bases separating them. The V gene's germline CDR1 is SEHNR and CDR2 FQNEAQ (reference sequence). The CDR3 has 11 residues. As DNA, the CDR3 is TGTGCCGTTTACACAGCTCACGAGCAGTACTTC. Its translation is CAVYTAHEQYF.

This chain connects TRBV6-1 to TRBJ1-5; perhaps TRBD1 as D (5 bases). The CDR3 extends over 16 amino acids. In germline, CDR1 is MNHNS, CDR2 SASEGT. The germline V and J ends were trimmed by 4 bases and 0 bases, with 13 bases remaining between them. The CDR3, as DNA: TGTGCCAGCAGTGGCCCCCCAGGGATTAGCAATCAGCCCCAGCATTTT. Protein: CASSGPPGISNQPQHF.

V gene TRBV6-1 combines with J gene TRBJ1-2, with D hard to call. The CDR3 extends over 14 amino acids. The germline gives CDR1 MNHNS, CDR2 SASEGT. The ends were cut back, 3 bases at V and 4 bases at J, with 12 bases in the middle. CDR3 amino acids: CASSEVATIYGYTF. DNA for the CDR3: TGTGCCAGCAGTGAGGTAGCGACGATCTATGGCTACACCTTC.

The V call is TRBV15, the J call TRBJ2-2; 11 bases are shared with TRBD2. The CDR3 covers 16 residues. V dropped 6 bases and J dropped 4; count of bases not matched to a gene: 7. Germline assignment: CDR1 LNHNV and CDR2 YYDKDF (reference sequence). This CDR3 reads CATRITSGRPTGELFF. CDR3 coding DNA: TGTGCCACCAGAATAACTAGCGGGAGACCCACCGGGGAGCTGTTTTTT.

The chain combines TRBV29-1 with TRBJ2-3; D is perhaps TRBD1 (6 bases). The CDR3 is 13 amino acids. Per the germline V gene, CDR1 is SQVTM and CDR2 is ANQGSEA. Trimming cost V 4 bases and J 4 bases, with 12 bases left between them. The CDR3 here is CSVAQGQSDTQYF. The CDR3 DNA is TGCAGCGTTGCACAGGGTCAATCAGATACGCAGTATTTT.

V usage is TRBV5-1 and J usage is TRBJ1-2; D is unclear. This CDR3 contains 13 residues. The V end was cut by 1 base, the J end by 5 bases, with 9 bases between. The germline V gene has CDR1 SGHRS and CDR2 YFSETQ. DNA for the CDR3: TGCGCCAGCAGCTTGTCCGGGGTGTATGGCTACACCTTC. It encodes CASSLSGVYGYTF.

The chain couples TRBV10-3 to TRBJ2-7, with D possibly being TRBD1 (6 bases). V lost 5 bases, J lost 3 bases, and 11 bases lay in between. The CDR3 is 13 amino acids. Germline-derived CDR1 and CDR2 are ENHRY and SYGVKD. CDR3 protein: CAISRTDSYEQYF. The CDR3 bases are TGTGCCATCAGTCGGACAGATAGCTACGAGCAGTACTTC.

This clone was detected once. The chain uses TRBV19 and TRBJ1-2; possibly TRBD1 for D (5 bases). The CDR3 is 14 amino acids. V was trimmed by 3 bases and J by 2 bases, leaving 10 bases between them. Germline-derived CDR1 and CDR2 are LNHDA and SQIVND (reference sequence). The CDR3 protein is CASSINRGNYGYTF. For the CDR3, the DNA is TGTGCCAGTAGTATCAACCGGGGGAACTATGGCTACACCTTC.

This chain uses TRBV7-8 with TRBJ1-4, with TRBD1 identical over 9 bases. The CDR3 loop spans 17 amino acids. V shed 1 base and J 8 bases; nucleotides not matched to a gene: 11. CDR1 and CDR2 (germline): SGHVS, FQNEAQ. As DNA, the CDR3 is TGTGCCAGCAGCTTAGTATCCGGGGGGACAGGGTACGAAAAACTGTTTTTT. This encodes CASSLVSGGTGYEKLFF.

V and J are TRBV19 and TRBJ2-1, with no clear D. This CDR3 spans 11 amino acids. Trimming took 6 bases from V and 6 from J, leaving 6 bases between them. Germline CDR1 is LNHDA and CDR2 is SQIVND (reference sequence). The CDR3 bases are TGTGCCAGTAGCCCGGGCAATGAGCAGTTCTTC. This codes for CASSPGNEQFF.

This rearrangement joins TRBV4-1 to TRBJ2-1, with D uncertain. Trimming stripped 1 base from V and 5 bases from J, with 9 bases between. The CDR3 has 14 amino acids. CDR1 is MGHRA and CDR2 is YSYEKL in the germline V gene. CDR3 amino acids: CASSQVTRDNEQFF. The CDR3 nucleotides are TGCGCCAGCAGCCAAGTAACCCGGGACAATGAGCAGTTCTTC.

The V call is TRBV5-1, the J call TRBJ1-1; D is perhaps TRBD1 (6 bases). Trimming stripped 1 base from V and 2 bases from J, with 9 bases between. In germline, CDR1 is SGHRS, CDR2 YFSETQ. The CDR3 is 14 amino acids. The CDR3 loop is CASSLTGSNTEAFF. The CDR3 DNA reads as TGCGCCAGCAGCTTGACAGGGTCCAACACTGAAGCTTTCTTT.

The rearrangement links TRBV5-1 to TRBJ1-1; tentative D call: TRBD1 (5 bases). V was shortened by 1 base and J by 3 bases, with 7 bases between the two germline ends. CDR3 size: 13 residues. Germline V lookup: CDR1 SGHRS, CDR2 YFSETQ. In DNA form, the CDR3 reads TGCGCCAGCAGCTTGTCGGGGGACACTGAAGCTTTCTTT. Residues: CASSLSGDTEAFF.

V is TRBV7-6 and J is TRBJ2-3; 7 bases map to TRBD1. The CDR3 covers 15 residues. Germline V gene sequence: CDR1 SGHVS, CDR2 FNYEAQ. The ends lost 5 bases at V and 0 bases at J; junction bases unmatched: 5. CDR3 nucleotide sequence: TGTGCCAGCAGCCACCGGGACAGCAGCACAGATACGCAGTATTTT. Its translation is CASSHRDSSTDTQYF. Using reference TRBV7-6 and TRBJ2-3 for the parts outside the CDR3, the full variable domain is GAGVSQSPRYKVTKRGQDVALRCDPISGHVSLYWYRQALGQGPEFLTYFNYEAQQDKSGLPNDRFSAERPEGSISTLTIQRTEQRDSAMYRCASSHRDSSTDTQYFGPGTRLTVL.

The genes are TRBV6-5 and TRBJ1-1; perhaps TRBD1 as D (6 bases). CDR1 and CDR2 from the germline V gene are MNHEY and SVGAGI. V gave up 7 bases and J gave up 4 bases, with 19 bases separating them. This CDR3 comprises 15 residues. CDR3 DNA sequence: TGTGCCAGCATACTCAGGGGTCTTGGCGGCACTGAAGCTTTCTTT. Its translation is CASILRGLGGTEAFF.

The chain employs TRBV5-4 and TRBJ1-4; TRBD1 matches 9 bases. Trimming took 0 bases from V and 6 from J; bases not matched to a gene: 3. The CDR3 runs 15 residues. The V gene's germline CDR1 is SGHNT and CDR2 YYREEE (reference sequence). DNA for the CDR3: TGTGCCAGCAGCTTGGCGGGACAGGGTCATGAAAAACTGTTTTTT. Its translation: CASSLAGQGHEKLFF.

This clone has a single count. Within the sample, other DNA sequences also encode this same CDR3. V usage is TRBV5-6 and J usage is TRBJ1-2; D possibly corresponds to TRBD1 (5 bases). CDR1 SGHDT and CDR2 YYEEEE come from the germline V gene. The V end lost 5 bases, the J end lost 2 bases, and 10 bases lay between the germline ends. The CDR3 consists of 13 residues. The CDR3 DNA reads TGTGCCAGCAGTTCCCAGGGAAACTATGGCTACACCTTC. Encoded protein: CASSSQGNYGYTF.

This chain uses TRBV27 with TRBJ2-1, with 10 bases that match TRBD2. The CDR3 runs to 16 residues. The V gene end was trimmed by 6 bases and the J gene end by 8 bases; junction bases not matched to a gene: 13. In germline, CDR1 is MNHEY, CDR2 SMNVEV (reference sequence). CDR3: CASSQQRVAGGDEQFF. The DNA of the CDR3 is TGTGCCAGCAGCCAACAACGGGTAGCGGGAGGTGATGAGCAGTTCTTC.

This rearrangement joins TRBV19 to TRBJ1-5; 7 bases agree with TRBD1. The length of the CDR3 is 14 residues. The V segment lost 4 bases and the J segment 4 bases; nucleotides outside the gene matches: 4. Germline-derived CDR1 and CDR2 are LNHDA and SQIVND (reference sequence). CDR3 nucleotide sequence: TGTGCCAGTAGTACCGACAGGGTAAATCAGCCCCAGCATTTT. Translating gives CASSTDRVNQPQHF.